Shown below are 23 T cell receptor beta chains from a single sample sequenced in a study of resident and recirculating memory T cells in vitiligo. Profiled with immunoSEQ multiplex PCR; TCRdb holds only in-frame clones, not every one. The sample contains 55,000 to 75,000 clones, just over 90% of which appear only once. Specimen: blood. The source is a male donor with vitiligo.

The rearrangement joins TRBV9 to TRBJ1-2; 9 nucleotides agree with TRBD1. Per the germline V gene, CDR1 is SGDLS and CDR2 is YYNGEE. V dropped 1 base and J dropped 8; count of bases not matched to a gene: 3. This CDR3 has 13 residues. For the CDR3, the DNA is TGTGCCAGCAGCGTAACTACAGGGGGCGGCTACACCTTC. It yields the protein CASSVTTGGGYTF.

Here the CDR3 DNA reads TGTGCCAGCAGTGAATATGATTGGTTTTTCTATCGGGGCTATGGCTACACCTTC. This encodes CASSEYDWFFYRGYGYTF. V gene TRBV25-1 combines with J gene TRBJ1-2, with D uncertain. The V gene's germline CDR1 is MGHDK and CDR2 SYGVNS. The germline V and J ends were trimmed by 0 bases and 4 bases, with 21 bases remaining between them. The CDR3 runs to 18 residues.

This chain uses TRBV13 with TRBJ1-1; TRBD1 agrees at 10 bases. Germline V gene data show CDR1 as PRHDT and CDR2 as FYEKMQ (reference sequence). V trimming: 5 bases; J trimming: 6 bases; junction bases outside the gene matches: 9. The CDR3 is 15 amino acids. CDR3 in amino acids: CASSPTGGNHPEAFF. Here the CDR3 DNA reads TGTGCCAGCAGCCCGACAGGGGGCAATCATCCTGAAGCTTTCTTT. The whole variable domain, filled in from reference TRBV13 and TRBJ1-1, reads AAGVIQSPRHLIKEKRETATLKCYPIPRHDTVYWYQQGPGQDPQFLISFYEKMQSDKGSIPDRFSAQQFSDYHSELNMSSLELGDSALYFCASSPTGGNHPEAFFGQGTRLTVV.

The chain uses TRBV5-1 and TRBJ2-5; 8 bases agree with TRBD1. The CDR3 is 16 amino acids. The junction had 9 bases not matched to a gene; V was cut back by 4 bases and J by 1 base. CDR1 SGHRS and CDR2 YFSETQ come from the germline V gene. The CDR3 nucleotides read TGCGCCAGCAGCCCACTTGGGGGACAGGTCCAAGAGACCCAGTACTTC. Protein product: CASSPLGGQVQETQYF.

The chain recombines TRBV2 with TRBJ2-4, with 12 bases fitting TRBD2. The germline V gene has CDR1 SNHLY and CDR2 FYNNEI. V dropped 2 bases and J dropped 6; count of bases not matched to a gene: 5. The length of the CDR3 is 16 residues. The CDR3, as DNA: TGTGCCAGCAGTGAATGGCTAGCGGGGGGGAGAAACATTCAGTACTTC. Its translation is CASSEWLAGGRNIQYF.

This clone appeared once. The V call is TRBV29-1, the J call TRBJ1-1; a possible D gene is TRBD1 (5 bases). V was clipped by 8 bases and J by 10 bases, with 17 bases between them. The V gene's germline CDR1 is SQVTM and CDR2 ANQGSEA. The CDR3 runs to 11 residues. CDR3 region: CSFVGGRGAFF. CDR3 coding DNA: TGCAGCTTCGTGGGGGGAAGAGGAGCTTTCTTT.

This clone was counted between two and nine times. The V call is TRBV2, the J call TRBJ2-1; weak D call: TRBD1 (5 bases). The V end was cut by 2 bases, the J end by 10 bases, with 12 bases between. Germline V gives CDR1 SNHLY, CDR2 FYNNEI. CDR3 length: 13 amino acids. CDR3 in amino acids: CASSEPGALEQFF. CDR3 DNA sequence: TGTGCCAGCAGTGAACCTGGGGCATTGGAGCAGTTCTTC.

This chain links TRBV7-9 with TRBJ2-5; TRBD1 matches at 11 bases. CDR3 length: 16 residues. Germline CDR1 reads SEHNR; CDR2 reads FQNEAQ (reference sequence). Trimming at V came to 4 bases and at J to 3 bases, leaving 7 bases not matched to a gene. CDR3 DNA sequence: TGTGCCAGCAGCTATGATCCGGGACAGGGGGAAGAGACCCAGTACTTC. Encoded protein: CASSYDPGQGEETQYF.

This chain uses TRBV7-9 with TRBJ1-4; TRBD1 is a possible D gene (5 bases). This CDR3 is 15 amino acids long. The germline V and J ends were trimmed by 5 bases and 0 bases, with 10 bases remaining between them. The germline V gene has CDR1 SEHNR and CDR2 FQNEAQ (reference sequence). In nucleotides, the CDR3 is TGTGCCAGCAGCCCGGGGGTTACAACTAATGAAAAACTGTTTTTT. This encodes CASSPGVTTNEKLFF.

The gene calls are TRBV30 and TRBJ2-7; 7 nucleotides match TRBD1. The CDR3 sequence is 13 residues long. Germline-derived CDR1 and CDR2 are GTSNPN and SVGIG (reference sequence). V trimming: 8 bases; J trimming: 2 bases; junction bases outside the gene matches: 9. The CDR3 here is CAVSPGQTYEQYF. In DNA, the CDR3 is TGTGCCGTCAGCCCGGGACAGACCTACGAGCAGTACTTC.

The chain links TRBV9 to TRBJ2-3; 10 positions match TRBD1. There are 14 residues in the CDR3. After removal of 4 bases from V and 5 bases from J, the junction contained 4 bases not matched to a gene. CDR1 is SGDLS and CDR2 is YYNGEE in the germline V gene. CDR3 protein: CASSSRTGGDTQYF. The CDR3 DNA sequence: TGTGCCAGCAGCTCCCGGACAGGGGGAGATACGCAGTATTTT.

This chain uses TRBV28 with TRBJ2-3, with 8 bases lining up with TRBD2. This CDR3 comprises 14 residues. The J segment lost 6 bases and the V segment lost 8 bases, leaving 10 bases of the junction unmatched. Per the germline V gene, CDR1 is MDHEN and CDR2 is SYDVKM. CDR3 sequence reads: CASSHGGAPDTQYF. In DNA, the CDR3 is TGTGCCAGCTCCCACGGGGGGGCCCCCGATACGCAGTATTTT.

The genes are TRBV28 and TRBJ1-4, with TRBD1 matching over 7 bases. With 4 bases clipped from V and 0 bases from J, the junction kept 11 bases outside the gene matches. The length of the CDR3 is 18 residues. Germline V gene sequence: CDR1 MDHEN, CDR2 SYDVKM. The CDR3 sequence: CASSSTLRDRTTNEKLFF. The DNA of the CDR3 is TGTGCCAGCAGTTCGACACTCCGGGACAGAACAACTAATGAAAAACTGTTTTTT.

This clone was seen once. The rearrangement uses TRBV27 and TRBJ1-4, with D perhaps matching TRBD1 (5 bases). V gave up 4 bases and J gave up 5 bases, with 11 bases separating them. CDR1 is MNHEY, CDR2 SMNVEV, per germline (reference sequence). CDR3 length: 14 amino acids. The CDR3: CASSSGGGNEKLFF. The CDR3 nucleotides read TGTGCCAGCAGTTCGGGGGGTGGAAATGAAAAACTGTTTTTT.

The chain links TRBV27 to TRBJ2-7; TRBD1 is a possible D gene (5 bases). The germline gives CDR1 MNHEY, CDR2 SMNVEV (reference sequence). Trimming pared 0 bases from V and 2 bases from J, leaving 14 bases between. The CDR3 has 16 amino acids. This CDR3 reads CASSLSSQGFPYEQYF. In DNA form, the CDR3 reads TGTGCCAGCAGTTTATCGTCCCAGGGTTTCCCCTACGAGCAGTACTTC.

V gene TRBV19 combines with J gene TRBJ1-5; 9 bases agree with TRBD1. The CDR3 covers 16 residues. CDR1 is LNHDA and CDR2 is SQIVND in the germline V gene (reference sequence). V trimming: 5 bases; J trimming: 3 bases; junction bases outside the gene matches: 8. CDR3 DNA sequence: TGTGCCAGTAGTCATCCCGGGACAGGGAACAATCAGCCCCAGCATTTT. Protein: CASSHPGTGNNQPQHF.

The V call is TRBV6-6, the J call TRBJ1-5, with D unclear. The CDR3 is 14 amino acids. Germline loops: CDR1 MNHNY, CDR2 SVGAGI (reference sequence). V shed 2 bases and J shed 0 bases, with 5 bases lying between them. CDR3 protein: CASSYPNSNQPQHF. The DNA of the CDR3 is TGTGCCAGCAGTTACCCAAATAGCAATCAGCCCCAGCATTTT.

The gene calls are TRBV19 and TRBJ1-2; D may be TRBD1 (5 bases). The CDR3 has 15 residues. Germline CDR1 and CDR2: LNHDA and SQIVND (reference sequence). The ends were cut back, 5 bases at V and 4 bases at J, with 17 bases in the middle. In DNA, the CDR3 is TGTGCCAGTAGTGTCCCGGGCTCCGGGGGCTATGGCTACACCTTC. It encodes CASSVPGSGGYGYTF.

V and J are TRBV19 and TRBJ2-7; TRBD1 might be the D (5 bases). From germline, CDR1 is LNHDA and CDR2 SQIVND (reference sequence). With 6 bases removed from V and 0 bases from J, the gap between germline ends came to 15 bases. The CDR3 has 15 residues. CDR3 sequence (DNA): TGTGCCAGTAGGCTACGCCAGGGCTACTCCTACGAGCAGTACTTC. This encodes CASRLRQGYSYEQYF.

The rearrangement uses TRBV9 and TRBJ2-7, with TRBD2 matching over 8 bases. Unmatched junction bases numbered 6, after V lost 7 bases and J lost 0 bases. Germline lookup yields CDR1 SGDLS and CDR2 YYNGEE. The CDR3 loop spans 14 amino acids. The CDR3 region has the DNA TGTGCCAGCGGTAGCGGGGCCAACTCCTACGAGCAGTACTTC. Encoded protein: CASGSGANSYEQYF.

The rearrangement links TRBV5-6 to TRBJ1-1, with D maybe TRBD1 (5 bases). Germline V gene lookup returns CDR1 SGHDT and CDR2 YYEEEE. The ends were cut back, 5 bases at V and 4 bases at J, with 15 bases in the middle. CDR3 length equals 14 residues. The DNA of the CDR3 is TGTGCCAGCAGGCCTCAGGGTAGGTTCACTGAAGCTTTCTTT. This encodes CASRPQGRFTEAFF. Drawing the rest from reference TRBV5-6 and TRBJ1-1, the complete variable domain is DAGVTQSPTHLIKTRGQQVTLRCSPKSGHDTVSWYQQALGQGPQFIFQYYEEEERQRGNFPDRFSGHQFPNYSSELNVNALLLGDSALYLCASRPQGRFTEAFFGQGTRLTVV.

The CDR3 DNA is TGCGCCAGCAGCCAAGTAGGGGAATTCTCTTCACCCCTCCACTTT. Translated: CASSQVGEFSSPLHF. This sequence joins TRBV4-3 and TRBJ1-6, with D perhaps matching TRBD1 (5 bases). Germline values: CDR1 LGHNA, CDR2 YSLEER. The CDR3 consists of 15 residues. V dropped 1 base and J dropped 9 bases, with 13 bases sitting between them.

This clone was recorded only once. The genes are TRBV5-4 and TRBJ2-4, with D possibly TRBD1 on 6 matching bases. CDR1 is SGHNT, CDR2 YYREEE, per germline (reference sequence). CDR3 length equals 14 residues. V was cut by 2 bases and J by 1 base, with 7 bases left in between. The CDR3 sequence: CASSLQGAKNIQYF. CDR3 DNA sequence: TGTGCCAGCAGCTTACAGGGCGCCAAAAACATTCAGTACTTC.